One and the same sample provided the 14 T cell receptor beta chains below, sequenced in a study of early T cells in non-severe SARS-CoV-2 infection. TCRdb reprocessed the 5' RACE reads via MiXCR and lists one record per CDR3 protein. The repertoire holds over 60,000 distinct CDR3 sequences, with around 10% as singletons. Sequences were derived from whole blood, sampled at baseline. These receptors all come from an adult who was a healthcare worker with PCR-confirmed SARS-CoV-2 infection or an uninfected control (not recorded which).

The rearrangement joins TRBV5-1 to TRBJ2-7; the D is unclear. This CDR3 region has 14 residues. The V end was cut by 0 bases, the J end by 3 bases, with 10 bases between. Per the germline V gene, CDR1 is SGHRS and CDR2 is YFSETQ. The CDR3: CASSLEGLIYEQYF. CDR3 nucleotides: TGCGCCAGCAGCTTGGAGGGTCTTATCTACGAGCAGTACTTC.

This clonotype ranks as medium-sized. The chain employs TRBV7-8 and TRBJ2-1, with 12 bases fitting TRBD2. From germline, CDR1 is SGHVS and CDR2 FQNEAQ. J lost 7 bases, V lost 4 bases, and 14 bases had no gene match. This CDR3 is 18 amino acids long. The CDR3 coding sequence is TGTGCCAGCAGCTCAGAGAGATCGCTAGCGGGGGGGGGAAATGAGCAGTTCTTC. It specifies CASSSERSLAGGGNEQFF.

This clonotype has only a few counts. This chain connects TRBV6-5 to TRBJ1-6; D possibly corresponds to TRBD1 (6 bases). CDR1 is MNHEY, CDR2 SVGAGI, per germline. Trimming cost V 5 bases and J 10 bases, with 21 bases left between them. The CDR3 length is 16 residues. This CDR3 reads CASSRPTGYRRSPLHF. The CDR3 DNA follows: TGTGCCAGCAGTCGACCTACAGGGTATAGGAGGTCACCCCTCCACTTT.

This clonotype was seen only a few times. The chain has TRBV4-3 and TRBJ1-3; D is unresolved. This CDR3 is 14 amino acids long. Germline V gene lookup returns CDR1 LGHNA and CDR2 YSLEER. The ends were cut back, 1 base at V and 4 bases at J, with 8 bases in the middle. CDR3 nucleotides: TGCGCCAGCAGCCAAGGTGTTGCCGGAAACACCATATATTTT. Translation gives CASSQGVAGNTIYF.

This clonotype was detected only a few times. The rearrangement links TRBV18 to TRBJ2-1, with D possibly called TRBD1 or TRBD2 (5 bases each). The CDR3 length is 13 residues. The germline CDR1 and CDR2 sequences are KGHSH and LQKENI. V lost 3 bases and J 9 bases, leaving 12 bases between the germline ends. DNA of the CDR3: TGTGCCAGCTCACCCTTATGGGGGAGTGAGCAGTTCTTC. This sequence encodes CASSPLWGSEQFF. The full variable domain, completed using reference TRBV18 and TRBJ2-1, is NAGVMQNPRHLVRRRGQEARLRCSPMKGHSHVYWYRQLPEEGLKFMVYLQKENIIDESGMPKERFSAEFPKEGPSILRIQQVVRGDSAAYFCASSPLWGSEQFFGPGTRLTVL.

This clonotype occurred a few times. The CDR3 here is CASSPRQINQPQHF. The CDR3 DNA reads TGTGCCAGCAGTCCCCGACAGATCAATCAGCCCCAGCATTTT. The V call is TRBV6-2 or TRBV6-3, the J call TRBJ1-5; D might be TRBD1 (5 bases). Looked up from germline, CDR1 is MNHEY and CDR2 is SVGEGT. V lost 5 bases and J 3 bases, leaving 11 bases between the germline ends. The CDR3 runs 14 residues.

This clonotype has a handful of counts. The CDR3 reads CASSFDRTTGELFF. The CDR3 DNA sequence: TGTGCCAGCAGTTTCGACAGGACCACCGGGGAGCTGTTTTTT. V gene TRBV6-1 combines with J gene TRBJ2-2, with D possibly being TRBD1 (6 bases). The V gene's germline CDR1 is MNHNS and CDR2 SASEGT. V lost 5 bases and J lost 4, with 11 bases in between. This CDR3 is built from 14 residues.

This clonotype has only a few counts. The CDR3, as DNA: TGTGCCAGTAGTATATACAGGTCTAATCAGCCCCAGCATTTT. Amino acids: CASSIYRSNQPQHF. This chain uses TRBV19 with TRBJ1-5, with D perhaps TRBD1 (5 bases). CDR1 and CDR2 from the germline V gene are LNHDA and SQIVND (reference sequence). This CDR3 is built from 14 residues. V lost 2 bases and J 4 bases, leaving 9 bases between the germline ends.

The chain joins TRBV3-1 to TRBJ2-7; TRBD2 might be the D (6 bases). Germline V gives CDR1 LGHDT, CDR2 YNNKEL (reference sequence). The length of the CDR3 is 14 residues. Trimming removed 4 bases at V and 8 bases at J, with 18 bases between. The CDR3 is CASSPRDFNFKQYF. The CDR3 DNA follows: TGTGCCAGCAGCCCCCGGGACTTTAATTTCAAGCAGTACTTC.

This clonotype was seen many times. This sequence joins TRBV27 and TRBJ1-5, with D perhaps TRBD1 (5 bases). Germline V gives CDR1 MNHEY, CDR2 SMNVEV (reference sequence). The CDR3 is 13 residues long. V lost 3 bases to trimming and J lost 4 bases, with 7 bases between them. CDR3 protein: CASSLGPNQPQHF. The CDR3 region has the DNA TGTGCCAGCAGTTTGGGACCGAATCAGCCCCAGCATTTT.

This clonotype was recorded at least ten times. J is TRBJ2-3 and V is TRBV12-3 or TRBV12-4; 7 positions match TRBD2. This CDR3 is 15 amino acids long. Trimming removed 6 bases from V and 0 bases from J; junction bases left unmatched: 6. The CDR3 reads CASSPGTTSTDTQYF. The CDR3, as DNA: TGTGCCAGCAGCCCAGGGACTACTAGCACAGATACGCAGTATTTT.

This clonotype was counted many times. This chain links TRBV6-6 with TRBJ1-1; D is perhaps TRBD1 (5 bases). Germline CDR1 reads MNHNY; CDR2 reads SVGAGI (reference sequence). With 0 bases removed from V and 4 bases from J, the gap between germline ends came to 9 bases. The CDR3 contains 14 residues. CDR3 amino acids: CASSYSGTSTEAFF. DNA of the CDR3: TGTGCCAGCAGTTACTCCGGGACGAGCACTGAAGCTTTCTTT.

This clonotype was counted only a few times. The rearrangement links TRBV5-1 to TRBJ1-1; D remains ambiguous. CDR1 SGHRS and CDR2 YFSETQ come from the germline V gene. The CDR3 consists of 14 residues. The ends were cut back, 0 bases at V and 1 base at J, with 7 bases in the middle. This CDR3 is CASSLVPENTEAFF. The CDR3 nucleotides are TGCGCCAGCAGCTTGGTTCCGGAGAACACTGAAGCTTTCTTT.

The chain links TRBV29-1 to TRBJ1-1; 7 positions match TRBD1. CDR1 is SQVTM, CDR2 ANQGSEA, per germline. The CDR3 contains 10 residues. The V segment lost 5 bases and the J segment 7 bases; nucleotides outside the gene matches: 1. The CDR3 is CSVWDSEAFF. CDR3 in DNA: TGCAGCGTTTGGGACAGTGAAGCTTTCTTT.